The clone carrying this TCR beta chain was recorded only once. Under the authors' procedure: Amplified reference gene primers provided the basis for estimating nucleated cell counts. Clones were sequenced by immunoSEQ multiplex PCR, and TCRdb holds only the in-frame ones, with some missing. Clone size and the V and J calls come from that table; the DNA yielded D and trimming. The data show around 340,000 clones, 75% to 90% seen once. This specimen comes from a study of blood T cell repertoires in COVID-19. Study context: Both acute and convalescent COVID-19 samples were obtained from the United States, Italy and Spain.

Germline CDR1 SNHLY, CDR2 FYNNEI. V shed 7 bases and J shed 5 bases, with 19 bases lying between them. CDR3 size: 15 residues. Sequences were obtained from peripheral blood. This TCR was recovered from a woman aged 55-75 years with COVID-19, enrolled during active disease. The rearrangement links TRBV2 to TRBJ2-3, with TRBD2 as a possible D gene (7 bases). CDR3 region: CASKPDLRGGDTQYF. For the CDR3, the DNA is TGTGCCAGCAAGCCCGACCTGAGGGGGGGAGATACGCAGTATTTT.